A selection of T cell receptor beta chains follows, all from one sample in a study of shared clonotypes between healthy human individuals. Assay: immunoSEQ multiplex PCR; the TCRdb copy retains only in-frame clones and omits some. The sample has about 2.3 million clones; approximately 95% are singletons. Sequenced sample: naive CD4+ T cells from PBMCs. The receptors originated from a man aged 18 to 30 in good health. Some clones in this sample may be carry-over from other donors' samples. Both conserved end residues are part of each CDR3. The order of the fields is J gene, D gene, CDR3 length, clone size, V gene, CDR3 DNA, CDR3 protein. The D gene is left open where the match is weak. Only part of the rows carry a size: once, few, many, or a class if the clone is expanded.

TRBJ2-5	-	15	-	TRBV7-2	TGTGCCAGCAGCTTAGCGCTAGTCCTCCAAGAGACCCAGTACTTC	CASSLALVLQETQYF
TRBJ1-5	-	16	-	TRBV5-8	TGTGCCAGCAGTATCCCCGGCCGGGGTGGAAATCAGCCCCAGCATTTT	CASSIPGRGGNQPQHF
TRBJ1-3	-	14	-	TRBV18	TGTGCCAGCTCATCGTCAGGGTCTGGAAACACCATATATTTT	CASSSSGSGNTIYF
TRBJ2-1	-	15	-	TRBV19	TGTGCCAGTAGTAAGACCGGGAGCCAACGCAATGAGCAGTTCTTC	CASSKTGSQRNEQFF
TRBJ2-3	TRBD2	18	-	TRBV27	TGTGCCAGCAGTTTAAATGGACTAGCGGGAGTTGGGACAGATACGCAGTATTTT	CASSLNGLAGVGTDTQYF
TRBJ2-5	TRBD2	14	-	TRBV6-1	TGTGCCAGCACCCTACACGGACTAGCGGAGACCCAGTACTTC	CASTLHGLAETQYF
TRBJ2-3	-	15	-	TRBV7-9	TGTGCCAGCAGCACCTGGACAGTCAACACAGATACGCAGTATTTT	CASSTWTVNTDTQYF
TRBJ2-6	-	16	-	TRBV6-6	TGTGCCAGCACCCACCCCGTGGCCTCTGGGGCCAACGTCCTGACTTTC	CASTHPVASGANVLTF
TRBJ2-1	TRBD1	15	-	TRBV27	TGTGCCAGCAGTCACAATAAGGACAGGGGATCGGAGCAGTTCTTC	CASSHNKDRGSEQFF
TRBJ1-2	-	13	-	TRBV28	TGTGCCAGCAGTTTAAATGACATCTATGGCTACACCTTC	CASSLNDIYGYTF
TRBJ2-3	-	15	-	TRBV28	TGTGCCAGCAGTACCCCGGGGTTGGGCACAGATACGCAGTATTTT	CASSTPGLGTDTQYF
TRBJ2-5	-	18	-	TRBV7-9	TGTGCCAGCAGCTTAGGGAGGGTTGGGAGTCTCCCCCAAGAGACCCAGTACTTC	CASSLGRVGSLPQETQYF
TRBJ2-1	-	11	-	TRBV5-4	TGTGCCAGCAGCTTCGGGAATGAGCAGTTCTTC	CASSFGNEQFF
TRBJ2-7	TRBD2	14	-	TRBV10-1	TGCGCCAGCTCCGTACTAGCGGGAGGGTACGAGCAGTACTTC	CASSVLAGGYEQYF
TRBJ2-7	-	15	-	TRBV5-1	TGCGCCAGCAGCTCGTCCCCAGCCGCGGGGTACGAGCAGTACTTC	CASSSSPAAGYEQYF
TRBJ1-3	-	16	-	TRBV5-1	TGCGCCAGCAGCTTGTGGACTGGGAACTCTGGAAACACCATATATTTT	CASSLWTGNSGNTIYF
TRBJ1-5	-	15	-	TRBV6-1	TGTGCCAGCAGTGCCCGGGGGCAGAGCAATCAGCCCCAGCATTTT	CASSARGQSNQPQHF
TRBJ2-2	-	16	-	TRBV10-3	TGTGCCATCAGTGAACTTGCGGGAAGAGTGGCCGGGGAGCTGTTTTTT	CAISELAGRVAGELFF
TRBJ2-7	TRBD2	16	-	TRBV18	TGTGCCAGCTCACCCGGGACTAGCGGGACGGTGGACGAGCAGTACTTC	CASSPGTSGTVDEQYF
TRBJ1-2	TRBD1	13	-	TRBV30	TGTGCCTGGAGTACGGACAGGGGAAGTGGCTACACCTTC	CAWSTDRGSGYTF
TRBJ2-7	-	17	-	TRBV7-2	TGTGCCAGCAGCTCTCCGCCGTTGGGCCAGGGAACCTACGAGCAGTACTTC	CASSSPPLGQGTYEQYF
TRBJ2-1	-	13	-	TRBV7-9	TGTGCCAGCAGCCTTAGCGAGGGAAATGAGCAGTTCTTC	CASSLSEGNEQFF
TRBJ2-3	-	14	-	TRBV6-1	TGTGCCAGCAGCATAATGAGAGGGACAGATACGCAGTATTTT	CASSIMRGTDTQYF
TRBJ2-7	TRBD1	14	-	TRBV6-6	TGTGCCAGCAGTACAGGGGGAACGGTCTACGAGCAGTACTTC	CASSTGGTVYEQYF
TRBJ1-5	-	13	-	TRBV7-9	TGTGCCAGCAGCGCTCAGGCGGATCAGCCCCAGCATTTT	CASSAQADQPQHF
TRBJ2-1	-	12	-	TRBV7-7	TGTGCCAGCAGCGCCCGGGACAATGAGCAGTTCTTC	CASSARDNEQFF
TRBJ2-2	-	15	-	TRBV7-2	TGTGCCAGCAGGACATTGGGGGTAGGCACCGGGGAGCTGTTTTTT	CASRTLGVGTGELFF
TRBJ1-5	-	14	-	TRBV7-2	TGTGCCAGCAGCCGGGACGGAAACAATCAGCCCCAGCATTTT	CASSRDGNNQPQHF
TRBJ2-2	-	16	-	TRBV5-1	TGCGCCAGCAGCTTAGGAGGGGCGATGAACACCGGGGAGCTGTTTTTT	CASSLGGAMNTGELFF
TRBJ2-7	TRBD2	14	-	TRBV5-1	TGCGCCAGCAGCTCCCGCGGGAGCTCCTACGAGCAGTACTTC	CASSSRGSSYEQYF
TRBJ2-3	-	14	-	TRBV30	TGTGCCTGGAGTGTAAACCCGTCCCAGGATACGCAGTATTTT	CAWSVNPSQDTQYF
TRBJ2-7	TRBD1	14	-	TRBV19	TGTGCCAGTAGTATTCTCCAGGGGGCCTACGAGCAGTACTTC	CASSILQGAYEQYF
TRBJ2-3	TRBD2	17	-	TRBV5-4	TGTGCCAGCAGCTTGGATGGACTAGCGGTTAGCACAGATACGCAGTATTTT	CASSLDGLAVSTDTQYF
TRBJ2-2	TRBD2	16	-	TRBV14	TGTGCCAGCAGCCGCAGACTAGCGGGGAACACCGGGGAGCTGTTTTTT	CASSRRLAGNTGELFF
TRBJ1-5	-	14	-	TRBV9	TGTGCCAGCAGCGTAGCGGGGGGGGATCAGCCCCAGCATTTT	CASSVAGGDQPQHF
TRBJ2-7	-	16	-	TRBV19	TGTGCCAGTAGAGGGGCCGCGACGGGTAGCTCCTACGAGCAGTACTTC	CASRGAATGSSYEQYF
TRBJ2-3	-	15	-	TRBV28	TGTGCCAGCAGTTTTTCACTTAGCCGCACAGATACGCAGTATTTT	CASSFSLSRTDTQYF
TRBJ2-3	TRBD2	18	-	TRBV10-3	TGTGCCATCAGGGGGCCTCGGGTAGCGGGGGACCGCACAGATACGCAGTATTTT	CAIRGPRVAGDRTDTQYF
TRBJ2-7	-	16	-	TRBV2	TGTGCCAGCAGTGAAATCAGGGGACAACTCTCCTACGAGCAGTACTTC	CASSEIRGQLSYEQYF
TRBJ1-3	-	13	few	TRBV7-2	TGTGCCAGCAGCTTGGCACTCCCGAACACCATATATTTT	CASSLALPNTIYF